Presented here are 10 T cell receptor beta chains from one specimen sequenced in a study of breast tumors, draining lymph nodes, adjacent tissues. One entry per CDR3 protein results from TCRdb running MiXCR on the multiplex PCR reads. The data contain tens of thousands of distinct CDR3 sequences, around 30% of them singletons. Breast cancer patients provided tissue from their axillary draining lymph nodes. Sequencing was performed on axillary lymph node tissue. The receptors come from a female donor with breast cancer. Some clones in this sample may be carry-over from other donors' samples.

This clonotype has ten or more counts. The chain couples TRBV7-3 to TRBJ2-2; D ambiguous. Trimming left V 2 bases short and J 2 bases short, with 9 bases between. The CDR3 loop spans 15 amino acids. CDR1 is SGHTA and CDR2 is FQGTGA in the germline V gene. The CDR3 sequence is CASSLAGPNTGELFF. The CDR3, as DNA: TGTGCCAGCAGCTTAGCTGGGCCCAACACCGGGGAGCTGTTTTTT.

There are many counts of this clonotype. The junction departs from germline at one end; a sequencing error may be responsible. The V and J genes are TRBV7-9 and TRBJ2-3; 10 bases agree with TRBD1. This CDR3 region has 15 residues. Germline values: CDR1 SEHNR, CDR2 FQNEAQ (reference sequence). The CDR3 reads CASSFGTGDRDPQYF. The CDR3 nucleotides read TGTGCCAGCAGCTTCGGGACAGGGGACCGAGATCCGCAGTATTTT.

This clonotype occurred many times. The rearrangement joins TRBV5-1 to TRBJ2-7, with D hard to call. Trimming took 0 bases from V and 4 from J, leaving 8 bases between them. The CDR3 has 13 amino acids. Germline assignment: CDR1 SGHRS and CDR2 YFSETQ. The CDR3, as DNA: TGCGCCAGCAGCTTGGGGTTGACATACGAGCAGTACTTC. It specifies CASSLGLTYEQYF.

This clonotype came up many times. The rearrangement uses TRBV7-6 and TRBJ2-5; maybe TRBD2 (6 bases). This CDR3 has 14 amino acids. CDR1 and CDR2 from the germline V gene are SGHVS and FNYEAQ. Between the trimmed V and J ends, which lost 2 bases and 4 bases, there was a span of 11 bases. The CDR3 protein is CASSLRDFAETQYF. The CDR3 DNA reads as TGTGCCAGCAGCTTACGGGACTTCGCAGAGACCCAGTACTTC.

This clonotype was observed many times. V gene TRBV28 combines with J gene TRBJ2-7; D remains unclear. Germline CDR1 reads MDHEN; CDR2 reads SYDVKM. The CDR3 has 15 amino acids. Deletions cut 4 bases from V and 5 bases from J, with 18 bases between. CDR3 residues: CASSSPGFEDHEQYF. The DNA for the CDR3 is TGTGCCAGCAGTTCGCCAGGTTTCGAGGACCACGAGCAGTACTTC.

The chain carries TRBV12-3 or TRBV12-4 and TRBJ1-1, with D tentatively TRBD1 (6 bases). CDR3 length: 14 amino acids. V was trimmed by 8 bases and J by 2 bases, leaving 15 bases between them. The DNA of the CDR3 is TGTGCCAGCGGTAACAGGGAGAGAAACACTGAAGCTTTCTTT. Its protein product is CASGNRERNTEAFF.

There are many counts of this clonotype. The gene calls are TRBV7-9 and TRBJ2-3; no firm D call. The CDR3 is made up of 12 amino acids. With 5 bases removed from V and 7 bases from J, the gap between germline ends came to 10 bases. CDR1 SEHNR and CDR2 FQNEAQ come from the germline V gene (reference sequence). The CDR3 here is CASSPNQYTQYF. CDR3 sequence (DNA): TGTGCCAGCAGCCCGAATCAGTATACGCAGTATTTT.

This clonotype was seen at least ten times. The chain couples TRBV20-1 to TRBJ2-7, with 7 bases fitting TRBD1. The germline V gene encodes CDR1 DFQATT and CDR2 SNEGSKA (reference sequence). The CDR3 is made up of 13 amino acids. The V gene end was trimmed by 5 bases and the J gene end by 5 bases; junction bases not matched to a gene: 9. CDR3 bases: TGCAGTGCTTTACCCAGGGGGATCAACGAGCAGTACTTC. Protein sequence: CSALPRGINEQYF.

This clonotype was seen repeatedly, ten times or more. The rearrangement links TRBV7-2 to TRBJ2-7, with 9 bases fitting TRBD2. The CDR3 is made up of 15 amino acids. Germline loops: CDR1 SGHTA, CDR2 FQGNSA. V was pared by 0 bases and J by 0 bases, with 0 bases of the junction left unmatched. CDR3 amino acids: CASSLASGSSYEQYF. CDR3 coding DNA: TGTGCCAGCAGCTTAGCTAGCGGGAGCTCCTACGAGCAGTACTTC.

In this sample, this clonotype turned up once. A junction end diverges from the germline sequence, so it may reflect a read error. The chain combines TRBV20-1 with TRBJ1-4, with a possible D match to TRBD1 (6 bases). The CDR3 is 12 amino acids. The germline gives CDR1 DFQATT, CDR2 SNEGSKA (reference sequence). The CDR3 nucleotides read TGCAGTGCTAGAGAACAGGGTGAGAAACTGTCTTTT. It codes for CSAREQGEKLSF.